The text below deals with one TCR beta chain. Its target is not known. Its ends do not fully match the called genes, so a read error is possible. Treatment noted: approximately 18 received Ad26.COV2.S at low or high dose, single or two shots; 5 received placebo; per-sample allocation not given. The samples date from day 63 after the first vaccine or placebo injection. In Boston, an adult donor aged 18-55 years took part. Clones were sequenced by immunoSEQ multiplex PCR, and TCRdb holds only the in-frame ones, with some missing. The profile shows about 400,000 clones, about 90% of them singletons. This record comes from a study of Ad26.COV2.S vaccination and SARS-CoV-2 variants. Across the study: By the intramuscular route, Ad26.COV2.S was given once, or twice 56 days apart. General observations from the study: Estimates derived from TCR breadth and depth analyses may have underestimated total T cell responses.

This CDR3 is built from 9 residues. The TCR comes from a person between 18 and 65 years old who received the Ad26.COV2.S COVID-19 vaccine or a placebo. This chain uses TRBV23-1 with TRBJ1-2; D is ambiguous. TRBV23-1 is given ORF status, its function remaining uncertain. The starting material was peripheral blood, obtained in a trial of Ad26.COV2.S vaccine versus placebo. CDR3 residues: CASSQSVAF. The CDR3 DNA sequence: TGCGCCAGCAGTCAATCCGTAGCCTTC.